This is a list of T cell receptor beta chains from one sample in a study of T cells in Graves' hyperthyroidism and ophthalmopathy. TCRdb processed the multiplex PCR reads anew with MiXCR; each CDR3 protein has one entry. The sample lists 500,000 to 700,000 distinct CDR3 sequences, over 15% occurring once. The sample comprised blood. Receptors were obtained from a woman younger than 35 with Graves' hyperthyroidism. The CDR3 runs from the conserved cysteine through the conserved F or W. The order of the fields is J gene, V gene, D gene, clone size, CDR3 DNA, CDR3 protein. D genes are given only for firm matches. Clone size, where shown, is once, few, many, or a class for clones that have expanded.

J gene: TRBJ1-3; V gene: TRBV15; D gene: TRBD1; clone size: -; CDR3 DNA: TGTGCCACCAGCAGAGTATCTGGGACAGGGTTTGGCAACACCATATATTTT; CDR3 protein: CATSRVSGTGFGNTIYF
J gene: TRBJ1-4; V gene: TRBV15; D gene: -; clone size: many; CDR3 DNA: TGTGCCACCAGCACAAGGGCCGGCGAAAAACTGTTTTTT; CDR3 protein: CATSTRAGEKLFF
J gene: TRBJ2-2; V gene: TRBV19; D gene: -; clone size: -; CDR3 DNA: TGTGCCAGTAGGAACACCCCGCCCGGGGAGCTGTTTTTT; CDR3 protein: CASRNTPPGELFF
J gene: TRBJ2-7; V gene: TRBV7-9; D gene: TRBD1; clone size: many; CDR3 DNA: TGTGCCAGCAGCTTAATTGGGACAGGGGGTGAACAGTACTTC; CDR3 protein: CASSLIGTGGEQYF
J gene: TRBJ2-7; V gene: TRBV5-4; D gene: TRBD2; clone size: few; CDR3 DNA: TGTGCCAGCAGCTCGGGGGGGATAGCGGGAGTGACCGAGCAGTACTTC; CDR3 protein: CASSSGGIAGVTEQYF
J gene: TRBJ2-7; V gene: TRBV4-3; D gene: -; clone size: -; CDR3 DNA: TGCGCCAGCAGCCAAGCAGGCGAGGGATACGAGCAGTACTTC; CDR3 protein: CASSQAGEGYEQYF
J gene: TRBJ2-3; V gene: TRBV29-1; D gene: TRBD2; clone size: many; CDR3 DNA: TGCAGCGTTGTTCCAGGAGGACTAGCGGGAGGGTTTACAGATACGCAGTATTTT; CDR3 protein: CSVVPGGLAGGFTDTQYF
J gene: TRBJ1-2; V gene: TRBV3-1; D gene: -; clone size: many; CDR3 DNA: TGTGCCAGCAGCCAGGCCAGGGTCGGCTACACCTTC; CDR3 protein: CASSQARVGYTF
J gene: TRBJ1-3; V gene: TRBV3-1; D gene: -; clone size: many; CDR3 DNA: TGTGCCAGCAGCCAAGTGGCGCGAAACACCATATATTTT; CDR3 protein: CASSQVARNTIYF
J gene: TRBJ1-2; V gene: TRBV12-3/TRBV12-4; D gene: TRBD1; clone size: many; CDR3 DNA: TGTGCCAGCAGTTTCGGCCCAGGGGGGATCGGCTACACCTTC; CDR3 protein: CASSFGPGGIGYTF